This TCR beta chain was retrieved from a study of blood T cell repertoires in COVID-19. As for the study in general: The United States, Italy and Spain provided the acute and convalescent COVID-19 samples. The cDNA or gDNA used as material had been derived from T cells, B-cell-depleted T cells, or PBMCs.

This clone came up a few times. The V end was cut by 0 bases, the J end by 5 bases, with 11 bases between. The CDR3 length is 15 residues. Methods used by the authors: Reference gene primer amplification yielded estimated nucleated cell counts. This table comes from immunoSEQ multiplex PCR, and its TCRdb copy is limited to in-frame clones, with some not included. The DNA was the basis for D and trimming; V, J and clone size are from that table. The sample lists about 140,000 clones; around 81% were seen once. The source material was peripheral blood. The TCR originated in a human donor in a cohort sampled during active COVID-19. This chain joins TRBV6-7 and TRBJ1-5, with D uncertain. TRBV6-7 is given ORF status, its function remaining uncertain. The CDR3, as DNA: TGTGCCAGCAGTTACTCGAAGAGGGAGGATCAGCCCCAGCATTTT. Protein product: CASSYSKREDQPQHF.